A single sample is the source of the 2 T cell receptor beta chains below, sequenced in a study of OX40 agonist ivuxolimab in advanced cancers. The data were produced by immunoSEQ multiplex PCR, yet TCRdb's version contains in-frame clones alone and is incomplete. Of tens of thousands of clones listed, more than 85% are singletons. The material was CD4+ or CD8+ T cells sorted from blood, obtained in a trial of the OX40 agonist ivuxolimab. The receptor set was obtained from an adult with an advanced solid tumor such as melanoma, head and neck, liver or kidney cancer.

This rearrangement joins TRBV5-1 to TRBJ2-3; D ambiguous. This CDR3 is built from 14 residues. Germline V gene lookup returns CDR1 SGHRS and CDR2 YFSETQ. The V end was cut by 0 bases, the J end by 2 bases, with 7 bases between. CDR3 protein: CASSLGQSTDTQYF. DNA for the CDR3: TGCGCCAGCAGCTTGGGGCAGTCCACAGATACGCAGTATTTT.

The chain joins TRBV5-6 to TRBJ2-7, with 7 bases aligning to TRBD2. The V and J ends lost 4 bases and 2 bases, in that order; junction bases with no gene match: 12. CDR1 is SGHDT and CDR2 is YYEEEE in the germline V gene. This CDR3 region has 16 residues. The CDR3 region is CASSPGGGAGTYEQYF. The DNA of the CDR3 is TGTGCCAGCAGCCCAGGTGGCGGAGCGGGAACCTACGAGCAGTACTTC.